Listed below are T cell receptor beta chains from one sample, sequenced in a study of immune characterization of retroperitoneal liposarcoma. TCRdb re-called the PCR reads with MiXCR, one entry per CDR3 protein. This sample has 3,000 or so distinct CDR3 sequences; around 40% occur once, and the top ten carry around 38%. Sequencing was performed on tumor tissue. These receptors all stem from a male donor with retroperitoneal liposarcoma. CDR3s include the opening cysteine and the closing phenylalanine or tryptophan. D genes are given only for firm matches. Clone size, where shown, is once, few, many, or a class for clones that have expanded.

v_gene	d_gene	abundance	j_gene	CDR3nt	CDR3aa
TRBV7-2	TRBD1	NA	TRBJ2-7	TGTGCCAGCAACCCAGGACAGGCCAGTAGTGAGCAGTACTTC	CASNPGQASSEQYF
TRBV6-1	NA	many	TRBJ2-2	TGTGCCACGCACGGGAACACCGGGGAGCTGTTTTTT	CATHGNTGELFF
TRBV12-3/TRBV12-4	TRBD2	medium-sized	TRBJ2-1	TGTGCCAGCAGCTATGAGACTAGCGGGAGAAACAATGAGCAGTTCTTC	CASSYETSGRNNEQFF
TRBV10-3	NA	few	TRBJ1-3	TGTGCCATCAGGTCCACGACGGGCACCATATATTTT	CAIRSTTGTIYF
TRBV11-3	TRBD2	many	TRBJ2-3	TGTGCCAGCAGCCGATCTAGCGGGGGGTTCACAGATACGCAGTATTTT	CASSRSSGGFTDTQYF
TRBV6-1	NA	few	TRBJ1-1	TGTGCCAGCAGTCAAGGGGGTTGGACTGAAGCTTTCTTT	CASSQGGWTEAFF
TRBV5-1	NA	NA	TRBJ2-5	TGCGCCAGCAGCTTCAGGGAGACCCAGTACTTC	CASSFRETQYF
TRBV4-1	NA	medium-sized	TRBJ2-7	TGCGCCAGCAGCCAAATAGGGGGTGTCTCCTACGAGCAGTACTTC	CASSQIGGVSYEQYF
TRBV7-9	NA	NA	TRBJ2-5	TGTGCCAGCAGCTTAGTCCTTTCTAGGGCCAACTATGAGCAGTACTTC	CASSLVLSRANYEQYF
TRBV7-2	TRBD2	NA	TRBJ2-1	TGTGCCAGCAGCACCTTATCCGGACTAGCGGGTTACAATGAGCAGTTCTTC	CASSTLSGLAGYNEQFF
TRBV5-6	NA	NA	TRBJ1-1	TGTGCCAGCAGCCCAATGGGGGGCCAGCTGGTTTTCTTT	CASSPMGGQLVFF
TRBV7-2	NA	few	TRBJ2-1	TGTGCCAGCAGCTTAGGATATTACGAGCAGTTCTTC	CASSLGYYEQFF
TRBV6-1	TRBD2	few	TRBJ2-3	TGTGCCAGCAGCACAAGCGGGAGGGCCCCCGATACGCAGTATTTT	CASSTSGRAPDTQYF
TRBV7-4	NA	few	TRBJ2-5	TGTGCCAGCAGCCCACGAGGGTCTCAAGAGACCCAGTACTTC	CASSPRGSQETQYF
TRBV7-6	NA	NA	TRBJ2-1	TGTGCCAGCAGCTTAGCGTACTTCAATGAGCAGTTCTTC	CASSLAYFNEQFF
TRBV6-1	TRBD2	once	TRBJ2-3	TGTGCCAGCAGTGAAGAGCGGGGGGGCACAGATACGCAGTATTTT	CASSEERGGTDTQYF
TRBV11-3	TRBD2	medium-sized	TRBJ2-2	TGTGCCAGCAGGGGAGGGGAGAATCGGGACACCGGGGAGCTGTTTTTT	CASRGGENRDTGELFF
TRBV6-1	NA	NA	TRBJ2-7	TGTGCCAGCAGCGTCCCGACAGATACCTACGAGCAGTACTTC	CASSVPTDTYEQYF
TRBV6-1	TRBD2	few	TRBJ2-5	TGTGCCAGCACCCCCCTGGGACGGGAGGCCGGAGAGACCCAGTACTTC	CASTPLGREAGETQYF
TRBV13	TRBD2	NA	TRBJ2-7	TGTGCCAGCACTCCGGGGGGAGGAGTCTACGAGCAGTACTTC	CASTPGGGVYEQYF
TRBV7-2	NA	NA	TRBJ2-7	TGTGCCAGCAGCTTAGTGCGAGAAGCCGAGCAGTACTTC	CASSLVREAEQYF
TRBV6-1	TRBD2	many	TRBJ2-3	TGTGCCAGCAGTCCGGGACTAGCCGTCGATACGCAGTATTTT	CASSPGLAVDTQYF
TRBV12-3/TRBV12-4	TRBD2	few	TRBJ2-3	TGTGCCAGCAGTTTCGGCCTCGAGCGGGGGGCCACAGATACGCAGTATTTT	CASSFGLERGATDTQYF
TRBV6-1	TRBD1	NA	TRBJ1-2	TGTGCCAGCAGTGCAAGACAGGGAGGTAACTATGGCTACACCTTC	CASSARQGGNYGYTF
TRBV7-3	NA	medium-sized	TRBJ2-2	TGTGCCAGCAGCTTCTCCACCGGGGAGCTGTTTTTT	CASSFSTGELFF
TRBV7-2	NA	few	TRBJ2-1	TGTGCCAGCAGCTTAGGGAACAATGAGCAGTTCTTC	CASSLGNNEQFF
TRBV6-5	TRBD2	NA	TRBJ2-5	TGTGCCAGCAGGATCGGGGGGGAAGAGACCCAGTACTTC	CASRIGGEETQYF
TRBV27	NA	once	TRBJ2-5	TGTGCCAGCACAAATAGCGGTCGCTACAATGAGCAGTACTTC	CASTNSGRYNEQYF
TRBV7-6	TRBD1	NA	TRBJ2-5	TGTGCCAGCAGCATCACAGGGGCCCGGGAGACCCAGTACTTC	CASSITGARETQYF
TRBV6-6	TRBD1	few	TRBJ1-1	TGTGCCAGCAGTTACGGGACAGGGAACACTGAAGCTTTCTTT	CASSYGTGNTEAFF
TRBV6-1	TRBD1	NA	TRBJ2-6	TGTGCCAGCAGTGAATGGGACAGGGGGCAGGGAGGGGCCAACGTCCTGACTTTC	CASSEWDRGQGGANVLTF
TRBV10-2	TRBD1	NA	TRBJ2-1	TGCGCCAGCATGCGCCGGGACAGTTCCTACAATGAGCAGTTCTTC	CASMRRDSSYNEQFF
TRBV27	TRBD1	NA	TRBJ1-5	TGTGCCAGCAGTTTGACAGGGCGCAATCAGCCCCAGCATTTT	CASSLTGRNQPQHF
TRBV6-5	NA	NA	TRBJ2-3	TGTGCCAGCAGTCGTCCGGGAGTGACAGATACGCAGTATTTT	CASSRPGVTDTQYF
TRBV7-6	NA	NA	TRBJ2-1	TGTGCCAGCAGCTTAAGGGGGGGCGCCTACAATGAGCAGTTCTTC	CASSLRGGAYNEQFF